The 24 T cell receptor beta chains below were found in one sample sequenced in a study of CD8 T cells in ankylosing spondylitis. Each CDR3 protein gets one entry after TCRdb re-called the 5' RACE reads with MiXCR. This repertoire shows roughly 240,000 distinct CDR3 sequences, more than 25% found once; its top ten account for around 4.4%. The sequenced material came from blood, either unsorted or a sorted T cell fraction (not recorded which). These receptors all stem from a male donor with ankylosing spondylitis or in good health (not recorded which).

The chain links TRBV4-1 to TRBJ2-1; D is perhaps TRBD2 (6 bases). The CDR3 runs to 15 residues. V lost 0 bases and J lost 4, with 10 bases in between. Germline V gives CDR1 MGHRA, CDR2 YSYEKL. The DNA for the CDR3 is TGCGCCAGCAGCCAAGATCCTAGCGCTTACAATGAGCAGTTCTTC. Residues: CASSQDPSAYNEQFF.

This clonotype was seen only a few times. The V call is TRBV20-1, the J call TRBJ2-1; D uncertain. The germline V gene has CDR1 DFQATT and CDR2 SNEGSKA (reference sequence). V was trimmed by 2 bases and J by 1 base, leaving 12 bases between them. This CDR3 spans 15 amino acids. The CDR3 nucleotides read TGCAGTGCTAGAAATACCAGCGTATCCTACAATGAGCAGTTCTTC. This encodes CSARNTSVSYNEQFF.

The V and J genes are TRBV5-5 and TRBJ2-3, with D tentatively TRBD2 (5 bases). The CDR3 extends over 12 amino acids. The germline V gene has CDR1 SGHKS and CDR2 YYEKEE (reference sequence). V was shortened by 4 bases and J by 4 bases, with 7 bases between the two germline ends. CDR3 protein: CASSPDSDTQYF. Written as DNA, the CDR3 is TGTGCCAGCAGCCCGGACTCAGATACGCAGTATTTT. Full variable domain (rest looked up from reference TRBV5-5 and TRBJ2-3): DAGVTQSPTHLIKTRGQQVTLRCSPISGHKSVSWYQQVLGQGPQFIFQYYEKEERGRGNFPDRFSARQFPNYSSELNVNALLLGDSALYLCASSPDSDTQYFGPGTRLTVL.

This clonotype was picked up a small number of times. The V gene is TRBV29-1, the J gene TRBJ1-4; D might be TRBD1 (5 bases). Germline CDR1 SQVTM, CDR2 ANQGSEA. This CDR3 contains 14 residues. The germline V and J ends were trimmed by 6 bases and 8 bases, with 19 bases remaining between them. The CDR3 is CSVTRGRAGEKLFF. CDR3 sequence (DNA): TGCAGCGTGACGCGGGGGAGGGCCGGAGAAAAACTGTTTTTT.

This sequence joins TRBV20-1 and TRBJ1-6, with D tentatively TRBD1 (6 bases). V was shortened by 0 bases and J by 6 bases, with 12 bases between the two germline ends. Germline V lookup: CDR1 DFQATT, CDR2 SNEGSKA (reference sequence). CDR3 size: 15 residues. CDR3 sequence: CSARDSRGGNSPLHF. DNA for the CDR3: TGCAGTGCTAGAGATTCCAGGGGCGGTAATTCACCCCTCCACTTT.

The sample holds a few counts of this clonotype. The chain carries TRBV6-5 and TRBJ1-1; D gene uncertain. The CDR3 is 13 residues long. The germline gives CDR1 MNHEY, CDR2 SVGAGI. Trimming shortened V by 2 bases and J by 1 base, and 5 bases separated the two germline ends. CDR3 region: CASSYRTNTEAFF. DNA of the CDR3: TGTGCCAGCAGTTACAGGACGAACACTGAAGCTTTCTTT.

J is TRBJ1-5 and V is TRBV20-1; D uncertain. Per the germline V gene, CDR1 is DFQATT and CDR2 is SNEGSKA (reference sequence). The CDR3 is made up of 13 amino acids. V was trimmed by 1 base and J by 2 bases, leaving 6 bases between them. This chain's CDR3 is CSARGVGNQPQHF. The CDR3 region has the DNA TGCAGTGCTAGAGGAGTCGGCAATCAGCCCCAGCATTTT.

This clonotype has a handful of counts. The chain carries TRBV20-1 and TRBJ2-7, with 7 bases lining up with TRBD1. Germline V lookup: CDR1 DFQATT, CDR2 SNEGSKA (reference sequence). The CDR3 length is 13 residues. The V segment lost 3 bases and the J segment 6 bases; nucleotides outside the gene matches: 8. The CDR3 protein is CSARAGTVSEQYF. The CDR3, as DNA: TGCAGTGCTAGGGCCGGGACAGTGAGCGAGCAGTACTTC.

V and J are TRBV4-1 and TRBJ2-1; possible D gene TRBD1, 6 bases. The CDR3 has 16 residues. The germline V gene has CDR1 MGHRA and CDR2 YSYEKL. Trimming stripped 0 bases from V and 5 bases from J, with 14 bases between. The CDR3 DNA reads as TGCGCCAGCAGCCAAGATAATACAGGGCGACACAATGAGCAGTTCTTC. Amino acid sequence: CASSQDNTGRHNEQFF.

The J gene is TRBJ2-2, the V gene TRBV20-1, with unresolved D. The V and J ends lost 1 base and 0 bases respectively, with 9 bases between them. The length of the CDR3 is 15 residues. Germline V gives CDR1 DFQATT, CDR2 SNEGSKA (reference sequence). Here the CDR3 reads CSARGAEANTGELFF. In nucleotides, the CDR3 is TGCAGTGCTAGAGGAGCAGAGGCGAACACCGGGGAGCTGTTTTTT.

J is TRBJ2-1 and V is TRBV12-3 or TRBV12-4, with D unresolved. Between the trimmed V and J ends, which lost 6 bases and 5 bases, there was a span of 17 bases. The CDR3 spans 15 residues. The CDR3 loop reads CASRDLVGVDNEQFF. CDR3 sequence (DNA): TGTGCCAGCAGGGATCTCGTCGGAGTAGACAATGAGCAGTTCTTC.

The chain combines TRBV7-2 with TRBJ2-5, with 8 bases identical to TRBD1. V lost 1 base to trimming and J lost 4 bases; unmatched junction nucleotides: 11. CDR3 length: 17 residues. Germline CDR1 reads SGHTA; CDR2 reads FQGNSA. CDR3 loop: CASSLGPTGGTRETQYF. The CDR3 coding sequence is TGTGCCAGCAGCTTAGGCCCTACAGGGGGAACGCGAGAGACCCAGTACTTC.

The genes are TRBV28 and TRBJ2-3; TRBD1 is a possible D gene (6 bases). Trimming left V 5 bases short and J 1 base short, with 10 bases between. The germline gives CDR1 MDHEN, CDR2 SYDVKM. The CDR3 is made up of 14 amino acids. CDR3: CASSTGSGTDTQYF. Written as DNA, the CDR3 is TGTGCCAGCAGTACAGGGTCGGGCACAGATACGCAGTATTTT.

The CDR3 here is CASRRYQETQYF. CDR3 DNA sequence: TGTGCCAGCAGACGGTACCAAGAGACCCAGTACTTC. The rearrangement links TRBV12-3 or TRBV12-4 to TRBJ2-5, with no clear D. This CDR3 contains 12 residues. V shed 6 bases and J shed 0 bases, with 5 bases lying between them.

This clonotype appeared once. One end of the junction does not line up with germline, which may come from a read error. CDR3 sequence reads: CATSPGGTQYF. The CDR3 DNA is TGTGCCACCAGCCCCGGAGGGACCCAGTACTTC. The V call is TRBV7-2, the J call TRBJ2-5; D perhaps matches TRBD2 (5 bases). The germline CDR1 and CDR2 sequences are SGHTA and FQGNSA. The CDR3 sequence is 11 residues long.

The chain links TRBV18 to TRBJ1-5, with TRBD1 matching 8 bases. V shed 4 bases, J shed 2 bases, and the junction held 7 bases outside the gene matches. CDR3 length: 16 amino acids. CDR1 and CDR2 (germline): KGHSH, LQKENI. Here the CDR3 reads CASSLSVDRGNQPQHF. CDR3 bases: TGTGCCAGCTCACTCTCCGTGGACAGGGGCAATCAGCCCCAGCATTTT.

This sequence joins TRBV10-1 and TRBJ2-7; 9 bases align to TRBD2. Trimming took 6 bases from V and 5 from J; bases not matched to a gene: 8. CDR1 and CDR2 from the germline V gene are WNHNN and SYGVQD (reference sequence). The CDR3 has 14 residues. CDR3 DNA: TGCGCCAGCAGCCCGGCGCTAGCGGGGAACGAGCAGTACTTC. This encodes CASSPALAGNEQYF.

The chain recombines TRBV27 with TRBJ1-1; TRBD1 agrees at 7 bases. This CDR3 comprises 14 residues. V lost 6 bases and J lost 3; bases outside the gene matches: 7. Germline V lookup: CDR1 MNHEY, CDR2 SMNVEV (reference sequence). As DNA, the CDR3 is TGTGCCAGCAGCTCCCTCACAGGGGACACTGAAGCTTTCTTT. Its protein product is CASSSLTGDTEAFF.

The CDR3 coding sequence is TGTGCCAGCAGCCCGGACACGTCTTTCAATCAGCCCCAGCATTTT. Translation: CASSPDTSFNQPQHF. This sequence joins TRBV7-9 and TRBJ1-5; perhaps TRBD1 as D (5 bases). The V end lost 5 bases, the J end lost 3 bases, and 14 bases lay between the germline ends. The germline CDR1 and CDR2 sequences are SEHNR and FQNEAQ (reference sequence). This CDR3 comprises 15 residues.

This CDR3 is CASSATSGTGELFF. In nucleotides, the CDR3 is TGTGCCAGCAGTGCGACTTCGGGGACCGGGGAGCTGTTTTTT. This chain connects TRBV6-1 to TRBJ2-2; D may be TRBD2 (5 bases). This CDR3 contains 14 residues. CDR1 is MNHNS, CDR2 SASEGT, per germline. V lost 4 bases and J 5 bases, leaving 11 bases between the germline ends.

The rearrangement uses TRBV15 and TRBJ2-7; possibly TRBD1 for D (7 bases). V lost 5 bases and J 3 bases, leaving 14 bases between the germline ends. The CDR3 consists of 14 residues. Per the germline V gene, CDR1 is LNHNV and CDR2 is YYDKDF (reference sequence). This chain's CDR3 is CATSGGGPNYEQYF. For the CDR3, the DNA is TGTGCCACCAGCGGAGGGGGCCCAAACTACGAGCAGTACTTC.

This clonotype was detected only a few times. This chain joins TRBV5-1 and TRBJ2-3, with a tentative D call TRBD1 (5 bases). Germline assignment: CDR1 SGHRS and CDR2 YFSETQ. V was trimmed by 5 bases and J by 0 bases, leaving 13 bases between them. CDR3 length: 15 amino acids. For the CDR3, the DNA is TGCGCCAGCAGAACAGGATCTTCTAGCACAGATACGCAGTATTTT. Translated, it gives CASRTGSSSTDTQYF.

The chain has TRBV25-1 and TRBJ1-6, with 8 positions matching TRBD1. The CDR3 spans 13 residues. The ends lost 10 bases at V and 7 bases at J; junction bases unmatched: 6. The germline V gene encodes CDR1 MGHDK and CDR2 SYGVNS. The CDR3 sequence: CAIPGTGNSPLHF. The CDR3 nucleotides read TGTGCCATTCCCGGGACAGGCAATTCACCCCTCCACTTT.

The chain links TRBV27 to TRBJ1-2; no clear D. Trimming shortened V by 4 bases and J by 4 bases, and 10 bases separated the two germline ends. Germline CDR1 is MNHEY and CDR2 is SMNVEV (reference sequence). The CDR3 loop spans 13 amino acids. The CDR3 loop reads CASSSGLPYGYTF. CDR3 in DNA: TGTGCCAGCAGTTCCGGGCTTCCCTATGGCTACACCTTC.